The 5 T cell receptor beta chains below come from one sample, sequenced in a study of CD8+ T cells in alopecia areata. cDNA prepared by RNA extraction and subsequent reverse transcription served as the template for sequencing. Method: immunoSEQ multiplex PCR; TCRdb's copy keeps in-frame clones and lacks some. The repertoire shows about 110,000 clones, none seen only once; the top ten take about 18%. Sequenced input: lesional skin. These receptors originate from a C3H/HeJ mouse with alopecia areata. This strain has MHC haplotype H2-k.

This clone was counted between two and nine times. Germline and genes here are mouse. The read ends 4 residues before the CDR3 terminus; that terminus is restored from the germline J gene. The chain joins TRBV13-1 to TRBJ2-1, with 9 bases matching TRBD2. CDR3 length equals 16 residues. Germline V CDR1 and CDR2: NSHNY, SYGAGN. V lost 0 bases to trimming and J lost 4 bases; unmatched junction nucleotides: 5. The CDR3 spells CASSDELGGKYAEQFF. CDR3 bases read: TGTGCCAGCAGTGATGAGCTGGGGGGGAAGTATGCT.

Details on this clone: Mouse gene names apply. Read coverage stops 4 residues before the CDR3 terminus; the germline J gene supplies the remainder. The chain employs TRBV5 and TRBJ2-1; 7 bases are shared with TRBD1. The V gene end was trimmed by 2 bases and the J gene end by 1 base; junction bases not matched to a gene: 2. Germline V gives CDR1 LGHNA, CDR2 YNLKQL (reference sequence). The CDR3 extends over 15 amino acids. The CDR3 spells CASSQPGQNYAEQFF. The CDR3 DNA, read in part, is TGTGCCAGCAGCCAACCGGGACAGAACTATGCT.

This clone was seen only a few times. Mouse gene names apply. The CDR3 end is not reached by the read, which stops 4 residues before it; the germline J gene fills it in. The J gene is TRBJ2-7, the V gene TRBV17; a possible D gene is TRBD2 (5 bases). The length of the CDR3 is 13 residues. The germline gives CDR1 MNHDT, CDR2 YYDKIL. This CDR3 is CASSRDGVDEQYF. The CDR3 bases that were read are TGTGCTAGCAGTAGAGATGGGGTGGAT.

This clone was detected a few times. The gene names given are mouse names. The missing CDR3 end, 4 residues past where the read stops, is filled in from the germline J gene. The chain carries TRBV13-3 and TRBJ2-2; possibly TRBD1 for D (5 bases). Germline V gives CDR1 NNHDY, CDR2 SYVADS. The CDR3 sequence is 13 residues long. Trimming took 6 bases from V and 3 from J, leaving 9 bases between them. Incomplete CDR3 DNA: TGTGCCAGCACACAGGACGACACCGGG. Translating it yields CASTQDDTG. The CDR3 in its entirety is CASTQDDTGQLYF.

Note on this clone: Mouse gene names apply. The sequenced fragment ends 4 residues before the CDR3 boundary, so the rest is inferred from the germline J gene. The chain recombines TRBV13-3 with TRBJ2-1; no clear D gene. In germline, CDR1 is NNHDY, CDR2 SYVADS. The CDR3 has 13 residues. Incomplete CDR3 DNA: TGTGCCAGCAGTGATGGACTTTTTTCT. Translating gives CASSDGLFS. The entire CDR3 sequence reads CASSDGLFSEQFF.